The next 7 T cell receptor beta chains were all read from a single sample in a study of shared clonotypes between healthy human individuals. Assay: immunoSEQ multiplex PCR; the TCRdb copy retains only in-frame clones and omits some. The data show millions of clones, with 90% to 95% seen just once and 0.13% held by the top ten. The sequencing sample was made of naive CD4+ T cells sorted from blood. Regarding subset: CD45RA+ positively selected. The receptor source for this set is a man aged 18 to 29 in good health.

The rearrangement links TRBV6-6 to TRBJ2-7; the D gene is possibly TRBD1 (6 bases). Trimming removed 2 bases from V and 5 bases from J, with 10 bases in between. Per germline, CDR1 MNHNY and CDR2 SVGAGI (reference sequence). The CDR3 has 13 residues. The CDR3 loop is CASSYGQGNEQYF. CDR3 in DNA: TGTGCCAGCAGTTACGGCCAGGGGAACGAGCAGTACTTC.

The gene calls are TRBV2 and TRBJ1-2; TRBD1 matches at 10 bases. The trim removed 4 bases at V and 7 bases at J, leaving 6 bases unmatched. The germline V gene encodes CDR1 SNHLY and CDR2 FYNNEI. The CDR3 runs 14 residues. The CDR3 nucleotides are TGTGCCAGCAGTGCCGTGACAGGGGGCTTTGGCTACACCTTC. Translation gives CASSAVTGGFGYTF. The whole variable domain, filled in from reference TRBV2 and TRBJ1-2, reads EPEVTQTPSHQVTQMGQEVILRCVPISNHLYFYWYRQILGQKVEFLVSFYNNEISEKSEIFDDQFSVERPDGSNFTLKIRSTKLEDSAMYFCASSAVTGGFGYTFGSGTRLTVV.

The V and J genes are TRBV10-3 and TRBJ1-2, with TRBD1 matching 9 bases. This CDR3 comprises 14 residues. Germline CDR1 and CDR2: ENHRY and SYGVKD. V shed 5 bases, J shed 2 bases, and the junction held 3 bases outside the gene matches. The CDR3 reads CAISSGTGNYGYTF. DNA of the CDR3: TGTGCCATCAGTTCCGGGACAGGGAACTATGGCTACACCTTC.

J is TRBJ2-2 and V is TRBV2, with TRBD1 matching 8 bases. The length of the CDR3 is 15 residues. With V trimmed by 6 bases and J by 4 bases, 7 bases remained unmatched. The V gene's germline CDR1 is SNHLY and CDR2 FYNNEI. CDR3 sequence (DNA): TGTGCCAGCAGCGCCGGACAGGGTGGCACCGGGGAGCTGTTTTTT. It specifies CASSAGQGGTGELFF.

This rearrangement joins TRBV5-4 to TRBJ2-1; perhaps D is TRBD1 or TRBD2 (6 bases each). There are 15 residues in the CDR3. The germline CDR1 and CDR2 sequences are SGHNT and YYREEE (reference sequence). The ends were cut back, 0 bases at V and 6 bases at J, with 13 bases in the middle. The CDR3 loop reads CASSLATGTFNEQFF. In nucleotides, the CDR3 is TGTGCCAGCAGCTTGGCTACAGGGACTTTCAATGAGCAGTTCTTC.

The chain employs TRBV6-5 and TRBJ1-5; D gene unclear. Trimming shortened V by 2 bases and J by 9 bases, and 11 bases separated the two germline ends. Germline V gene sequence: CDR1 MNHEY, CDR2 SVGAGI. CDR3 length equals 13 residues. The CDR3 sequence: CASSYAPKGPQHF. For the CDR3, the DNA is TGTGCCAGCAGTTACGCTCCGAAGGGGCCCCAGCATTTT.

The chain joins TRBV10-1 to TRBJ2-5, with D maybe TRBD2 (6 bases). The CDR3 covers 15 residues. The V and J ends lost 3 bases and 4 bases respectively, with 15 bases between them. Germline V gene data show CDR1 as WNHNN and CDR2 as SYGVQD (reference sequence). The CDR3 nucleotides are TGCGCCAGCAGTGAAGGAACTTTGGGAGGAGAGACCCAGTACTTC. This sequence encodes CASSEGTLGGETQYF.